This T cell receptor (beta chain) was recorded in a study of cytomegalovirus exposure and HLA in healthy donors. Regarding the study as a whole: TCR beta V segments were, for the most part, productive about 87% or about 30% of the time in an earlier analysis.

Amplification used 60 Vbeta primers and 13 Jbeta primers. The assay was immunoSEQ multiplex PCR, and TCRdb's table has in-frame clones only and misses some. The sample totals around 97,000 clones; its top ten clones hold less than 4%. As to this clone: Its antigen is unidentified.

Donors consisted of healthy bone marrow donors. This CDR3 contains 16 residues. Between the trimmed V and J ends, which lost 0 bases and 0 bases, there was a span of 12 bases. Germline values: CDR1 SGDLS, CDR2 YYNGEE. The sequence was collected from a man aged 40-49 years in good health and CMV-seronegative. The V call is TRBV9, the J call TRBJ1-1; D is possibly TRBD1 (5 bases). The source material was PBMCs. DNA of the CDR3: TGTGCCAGCAGCGTAGGGGGGGGAAGGGTGAACACTGAAGCTTTCTTT. Its protein is CASSVGGGRVNTEAFF.